A selection of T cell receptor beta chains follows, all from one sample in a study of T cells in Graves' hyperthyroidism and ophthalmopathy. TCRdb fed the multiplex PCR reads into MiXCR, producing one record per CDR3 protein. The sample holds a few hundred thousand distinct CDR3 sequences, 20% to 25% seen once. Material: blood. The receptors shown here come from a man aged 50 or older with Graves' hyperthyroidism. Each CDR3 is given with its conserved first and last residue. Fields, in order: clone size, V gene, J gene, D gene, CDR3 protein, CDR3 DNA. D genes are given only for firm matches. The size entry is marked missing in some rows and otherwise reads once, few, many or a size class.

abundance: many
v_gene: TRBV7-9
j_gene: TRBJ2-5
d_gene: .
CDR3aa: CASSSQDSLETQYF
CDR3nt: TGTGCCAGCAGCTCCCAGGACAGCCTGGAGACCCAGTACTTC

abundance: many
v_gene: TRBV6-1
j_gene: TRBJ2-5
d_gene: .
CDR3aa: CASSDRPFGTQYF
CDR3nt: TGTGCCAGCAGTGACAGACCGTTCGGGACCCAGTACTTC

abundance: few
v_gene: TRBV5-5
j_gene: TRBJ1-2
d_gene: .
CDR3aa: CASSLAPTNNYGYTF
CDR3nt: TGTGCCAGCAGCTTGGCCCCGACAAATAACTATGGCTACACCTTC

abundance: few
v_gene: TRBV3-1
j_gene: TRBJ2-2
d_gene: .
CDR3aa: CASSPLWGTGELFF
CDR3nt: TGTGCCAGCAGCCCCCTGTGGGGGACCGGGGAGCTGTTTTTT

abundance: .
v_gene: TRBV7-6
j_gene: TRBJ2-1
d_gene: TRBD2
CDR3aa: CASSWLAGALNEQFF
CDR3nt: TGTGCCAGCAGCTGGCTAGCGGGAGCCTTGAATGAGCAGTTCTTC

abundance: many
v_gene: TRBV7-2
j_gene: TRBJ2-3
d_gene: .
CDR3aa: CASSPSPRGDTQYF
CDR3nt: TGTGCCAGCAGTCCAAGCCCCCGGGGGGATACGCAGTATTTT

abundance: .
v_gene: TRBV7-8
j_gene: TRBJ1-2
d_gene: TRBD1
CDR3aa: CASSLGGQSDGYTF
CDR3nt: TGTGCCAGCAGCTTAGGGGGACAGAGCGATGGCTACACCTTC

abundance: few
v_gene: TRBV12-3/TRBV12-4
j_gene: TRBJ1-6
d_gene: .
CDR3aa: CASSLDLLAPLHF
CDR3nt: TGTGCCAGCAGTTTAGACCTTTTGGCACCCCTCCACTTT

abundance: few
v_gene: TRBV4-1
j_gene: TRBJ1-5
d_gene: .
CDR3aa: CASTLEFGLNQPQHF
CDR3nt: TGCGCCTCCACTTTAGAGTTTGGGTTGAATCAGCCCCAGCATTTT

abundance: .
v_gene: TRBV6-2/TRBV6-3
j_gene: TRBJ1-5
d_gene: TRBD1
CDR3aa: CASGGDQPQHF
CDR3nt: TGTGCCTCAGGGGGCGATCAGCCCCAGCATTTT

abundance: .
v_gene: TRBV7-8
j_gene: TRBJ2-5
d_gene: .
CDR3aa: CASSLSPGIGETPYF
CDR3nt: TGTGCTAGCAGCTTAAGCCCAGGGATAGGAGAGACCCCGTACTTC

abundance: .
v_gene: TRBV24-1
j_gene: TRBJ1-2
d_gene: TRBD1
CDR3aa: CATSDRGRWGPDGYTF
CDR3nt: TGTGCCACCAGTGACAGGGGGCGATGGGGCCCCGATGGCTACACCTTC

abundance: many
v_gene: TRBV7-2
j_gene: TRBJ2-7
d_gene: TRBD1
CDR3aa: CASSLSGTAIYEQYF
CDR3nt: TGTGCCAGCAGCTTATCCGGGACAGCGATCTACGAGCAGTACTTC

abundance: few
v_gene: TRBV4-2
j_gene: TRBJ2-7
d_gene: .
CDR3aa: CASSRPLGGEQYF
CDR3nt: TGTGCCAGCAGCCGCCCTCTGGGGGGTGAGCAGTACTTC

abundance: .
v_gene: TRBV9
j_gene: TRBJ2-1
d_gene: .
CDR3aa: CASSGGQEYNEQFF
CDR3nt: TGTGCCAGCAGCGGGGGACAAGAGTACAATGAGCAGTTCTTC

abundance: .
v_gene: TRBV30
j_gene: TRBJ2-7
d_gene: .
CDR3aa: CAWGGPNYEQYF
CDR3nt: TGTGCCTGGGGAGGGCCGAACTACGAGCAGTACTTC

abundance: few
v_gene: TRBV20-1
j_gene: TRBJ2-4
d_gene: .
CDR3aa: CSSPRGNIQYF
CDR3nt: TGCAGTTCCCCTAGGGGGAACATTCAGTACTTC

abundance: .
v_gene: TRBV20-1
j_gene: TRBJ1-5
d_gene: .
CDR3aa: CSASRQPNQPQHF
CDR3nt: TGCAGTGCTAGTCGGCAGCCCAATCAGCCCCAGCATTTT

abundance: few
v_gene: TRBV7-9
j_gene: TRBJ2-5
d_gene: TRBD2
CDR3aa: CASSLTSGRPQTQYF
CDR3nt: TGTGCCAGCAGCCTGACTAGCGGGAGGCCCCAGACCCAGTACTTC

abundance: few
v_gene: TRBV20-1
j_gene: TRBJ2-4
d_gene: .
CDR3aa: CSGTIGDIQYF
CDR3nt: TGCAGTGGAACGATAGGGGACATTCAGTACTTC

abundance: many
v_gene: TRBV7-3
j_gene: TRBJ2-3
d_gene: .
CDR3aa: CASSQDTTGTQYF
CDR3nt: TGTGCCAGCAGCCAAGACACTACGGGTACGCAGTATTTT

abundance: few
v_gene: TRBV20-1
j_gene: TRBJ2-1
d_gene: TRBD2
CDR3aa: CSARDEGLAGESYNEQFF
CDR3nt: TGCAGTGCTAGAGATGAAGGACTAGCGGGAGAGTCCTACAATGAGCAGTTCTTC